This TCR beta chain was identified during a study of blood T cell repertoires in COVID-19. Study-level information: Nucleic acid was either cDNA or gDNA, and it came from T cells, B-cell-depleted T cells, or PBMCs.

This clone was detected only once. Clones were sequenced by immunoSEQ multiplex PCR, and TCRdb holds only the in-frame ones, with some missing. The sample contains approximately 67,000 clones, about nine tenths of which appear only once. V lost 5 bases, J lost 3 bases, and 4 bases stayed unmatched. The CDR3 loop spans 14 amino acids. Germline CDR1 SGHAT, CDR2 FQDESV (reference sequence). Material for sequencing was peripheral blood. The receptor was derived from a human donor in a cohort sampled during active COVID-19. This chain connects TRBV11-1 to TRBJ2-1, with 7 positions matching TRBD2. DNA for the CDR3: TGTGCCAGCAGCCGGAGCGGGAACTACAATGAGCAGTTCTTC. Translating gives CASSRSGNYNEQFF.